This T cell receptor (beta chain) was obtained from a study of T cells in Graves' hyperthyroidism and ophthalmopathy (dated by TCRdb to the late 2010s). Context from the whole study: To identify distinguishing TCR V-J signatures, a discovery cohort of about 100 patients was used, comprising 40 to 45 with Graves' ophthalmopathy and 55 to 65 with stable Graves' hyperthyroidism. An independent validation cohort of under 20 hyperthyroidism patients and 17 patients who later progressed to ophthalmopathy tested prospective prediction of ophthalmopathy. For training and testing, the 100 or so patients in the discovery cohort were randomly divided in a 7:3 ratio. In roughly six Graves' hyperthyroidism patients, the study also compared T-cell repertoires from thyroid tissue with T-cell repertoires from blood. After sampling, hyperthyroidism patients received methimazole starting at 30 mg daily, and ophthalmopathy patients received high-dose intravenous methylprednisolone. The paper reports TCR Vbeta CDR3 sequencing of some 140 peripheral blood samples: 43 ophthalmopathy, fewer than 80 hyperthyroidism and around 17 progressor patients.

The TCR beta CDR3 regions were amplified from the RNA transcripts. The TCR CDR3 was subjected to a first round of RT-PCR using the HTBI primer set and the Qiagen OneStep RT-PCR kit. A second multiplex PCR round built the libraries, followed by size selection and purification. Paired-end sequencing of the libraries was performed with 100 bp reads on an Illumina HiSeq2000. As for how the authors treated the data: SOAPnuke was used to process the raw data, with reads discarded if the reads contained adapters or uncalled bases, had a mean Phred below 15, or lacked an exact constant-primer or identifier match. High-quality paired reads were merged using COPE v1.2.5, and each unique nucleotide sequence was defined as a clonotype. MiTCR v1.1 was used to align clonotypes to the IMGT TRBV, TRBD and TRBJ reference segments. Analysis was restricted to V-J combinations with a frequency above 0.0001, which covered roughly 99% of repertoires. A TCS score was defined as the ratio of F50 (clonal expansion) to E x V (chaos), with BLOSUM62-based TCRdist applied between CDR3 peptides within each V-J. Welch's t-statistics and random forest reduced 500 to 550 V-J features to about 13, which were used in a naive Bayes classifier (R e1071). Thyroid-blood repertoire similarity was quantified with the Morisita-Horn index. Starting from the raw public reads, TCRdb applied fastp trimming at Q25, assembled clones with MiXCR and retained in-frame beta chains. For every CDR3 protein sequence, its rows merge into one entry that carries the most common genes and DNA. The authors' filters were not applied to this entry. The sample table contains 490,000 or so distinct CDR3 sequences; only one count was recorded for around 43% of them. Jointly, the top ten make up about 45% of the sample.

The study excluded patients with uncontrolled infections, other autoimmune diseases, pregnancy or lactation. Diagnoses were based on clinical symptoms, serum thyroxine and TRAb, thyroid ultrasound and orbital computed tomography. Total RNA was extracted with Trizol reagent, and quality was checked on an Agilent 2100 Bioanalyzer. Here is what the overall study found, with its caveats: No statistical method was used to set the sample size in advance, and investigators knew the group allocation. In validation, the model predicted progression to ophthalmopathy with approximately 71% sensitivity and 72% to 85% specificity, a median of around six months before onset. Ophthalmopathy was separated from stable hyperthyroidism by a 13 V-J signature model, with about 86% sensitivity and about 84% specificity obtained in cross-validation and 80%/75% obtained in testing. Blood samples also contained most of the expanded thyroid clonotypes (frequency above 0.001), which suggests that blood repertoires may reflect thyroid immune responses.

Relative to germline, V is 5 bases shorter and J is 4 bases shorter, with 15 bases between their ends. CDR1 SQVTM and CDR2 ANQGSEA are derived from the germline V gene. The CDR3, from cysteine to phenylalanine, totals 13 residues. Kept here is only the CDR3 DNA, which spans 39 bases and is read in frame from base 1. About this clonotype: Which antigen it targets is not known. No base qualities exist here, and no much larger clone lies one base off it.

The chain uses TRBV29-1 and TRBJ2-7; too little of a D gene remains to name it. The clonotype originates from an adult woman with Graves' disease, either hyperthyroidism or ophthalmopathy (not recorded which). Material: peripheral blood or thyroid tissue (not recorded which). The DNA is as follows: TGCAGCGTTTATGACGGCCTAACATACGAGCAGTACTTC. It is translated as CSVYDGLTYEQYF.